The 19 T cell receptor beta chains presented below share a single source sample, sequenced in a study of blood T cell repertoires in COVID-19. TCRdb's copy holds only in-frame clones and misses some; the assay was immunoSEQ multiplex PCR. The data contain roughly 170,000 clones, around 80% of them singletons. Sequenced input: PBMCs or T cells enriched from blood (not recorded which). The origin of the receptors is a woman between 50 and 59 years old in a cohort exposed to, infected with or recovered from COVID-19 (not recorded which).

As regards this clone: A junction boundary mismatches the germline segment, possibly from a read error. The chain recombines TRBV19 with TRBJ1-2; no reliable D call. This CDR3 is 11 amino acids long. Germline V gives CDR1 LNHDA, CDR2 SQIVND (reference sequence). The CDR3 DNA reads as TGTGCCAGTAGCGAGGCGCGCCTATACTCCTTC. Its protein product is CASSEARLYSF.

Written as DNA, the CDR3 is TGTGCCACTAAGGACAGCCCATATAGCAATCAGCCCCAGCATTTT. This encodes CATKDSPYSNQPQHF. The chain recombines TRBV19 with TRBJ1-5; a weak D match, TRBD1 (6 bases). The germline gives CDR1 LNHDA, CDR2 SQIVND (reference sequence). Between the trimmed V and J ends, which lost 10 bases and 0 bases, there was a span of 16 bases. The length of the CDR3 is 15 residues. Complete variable domain (other parts from reference TRBV19 and TRBJ1-5): DGGITQSPKYLFRKEGQNVTLSCEQNLNHDAMYWYRQDPGQGLRLIYYSQIVNDFQKGDIAEGYSVSREKKESFPLTVTSAQKNPTAFYLCATKDSPYSNQPQHFGDGTRLSIL.

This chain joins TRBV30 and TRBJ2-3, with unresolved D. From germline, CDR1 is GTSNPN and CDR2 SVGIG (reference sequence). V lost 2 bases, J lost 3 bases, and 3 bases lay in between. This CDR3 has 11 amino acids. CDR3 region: CAWSPTDTQYF. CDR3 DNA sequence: TGTGCCTGGAGTCCGACAGATACGCAGTATTTT.

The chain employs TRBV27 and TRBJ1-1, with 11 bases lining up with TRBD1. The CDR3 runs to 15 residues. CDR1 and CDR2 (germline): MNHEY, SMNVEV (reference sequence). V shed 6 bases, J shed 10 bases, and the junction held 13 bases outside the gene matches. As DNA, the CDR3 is TGTGCCAGCAGCCAAGCCTCCGGACAGGGGGCTAGAGCTTTCTTT. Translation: CASSQASGQGARAFF.

The CDR3, as DNA: TGTGCCAGCAGTTTAAATCCAGGGAATGACAATGAGCAGTTCTTC. Protein product: CASSLNPGNDNEQFF. The chain couples TRBV7-9 to TRBJ2-1; D is perhaps TRBD1 (5 bases). The V gene lost 6 bases and the J gene lost 5 bases, with 17 bases spanning the gap. This CDR3 has 15 amino acids. Germline lookup yields CDR1 SEHNR and CDR2 FQNEAQ (reference sequence).

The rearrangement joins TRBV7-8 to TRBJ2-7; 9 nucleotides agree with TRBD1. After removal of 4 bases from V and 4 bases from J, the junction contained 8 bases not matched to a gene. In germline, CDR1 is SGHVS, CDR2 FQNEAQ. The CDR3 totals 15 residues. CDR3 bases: TGTGCCAGCAGCTCCCTGGGGACAGGGATATACGAGCAGTACTTC. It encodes CASSSLGTGIYEQYF.

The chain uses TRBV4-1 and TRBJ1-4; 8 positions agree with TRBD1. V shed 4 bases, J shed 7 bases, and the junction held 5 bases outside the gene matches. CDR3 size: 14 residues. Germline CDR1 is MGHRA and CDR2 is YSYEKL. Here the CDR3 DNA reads TGCGCCAGCAGCCCCGGACAGGGAACTGAAAAACTGTTTTTT. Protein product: CASSPGQGTEKLFF.

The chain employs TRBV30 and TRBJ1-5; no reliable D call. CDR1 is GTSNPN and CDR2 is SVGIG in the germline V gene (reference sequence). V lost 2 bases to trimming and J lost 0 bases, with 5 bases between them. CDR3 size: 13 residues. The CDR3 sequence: CAWSQYSNQPQHF. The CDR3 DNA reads TGTGCCTGGAGTCAGTATAGCAATCAGCCCCAGCATTTT.

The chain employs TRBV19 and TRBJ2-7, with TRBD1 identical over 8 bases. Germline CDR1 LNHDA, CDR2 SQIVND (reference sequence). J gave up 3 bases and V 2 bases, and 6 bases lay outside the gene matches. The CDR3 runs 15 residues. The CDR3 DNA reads TGTGCCAGTAGTATAAGGACAGGGTCTTTCTACGAGCAGTACTTC. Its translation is CASSIRTGSFYEQYF.

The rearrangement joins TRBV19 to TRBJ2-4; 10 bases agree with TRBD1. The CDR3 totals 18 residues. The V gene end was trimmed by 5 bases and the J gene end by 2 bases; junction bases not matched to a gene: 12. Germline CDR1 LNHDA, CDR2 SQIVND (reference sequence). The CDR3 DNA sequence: TGTGCCAGTAGTTCAAGCCGGACAGGGGGGTTAACCAAAAACATTCAGTACTTC. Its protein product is CASSSSRTGGLTKNIQYF.

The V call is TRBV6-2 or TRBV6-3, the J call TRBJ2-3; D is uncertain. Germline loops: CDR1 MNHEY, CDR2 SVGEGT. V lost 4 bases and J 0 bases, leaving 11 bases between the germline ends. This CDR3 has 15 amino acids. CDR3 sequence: CASSLQHPSTDTQYF. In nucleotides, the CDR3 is TGTGCCAGCAGTTTACAGCATCCTAGCACAGATACGCAGTATTTT.

The DNA for the CDR3 is TGTGCCAGCATGGGACTAGCGGGGAGCCCAGGTGCGCAGTATTTT. This codes for CASMGLAGSPGAQYF. The J gene is TRBJ2-3, the V gene TRBV6-5; 13 nucleotides line up with TRBD2. The germline gives CDR1 MNHEY, CDR2 SVGAGI. Trimming at V came to 7 bases and at J to 10 bases, leaving 11 bases not matched to a gene. CDR3 length: 15 residues.

CDR3 nucleotide sequence: TGTGCCAGTAGCCGGGGACAGGGAACGCGACTTAACTATGGCTACACCTTC. Its protein is CASSRGQGTRLNYGYTF. The rearrangement uses TRBV19 and TRBJ1-2; TRBD1 matches 9 bases. Losses at the gene ends were 6 bases for V and 1 base for J; bases not matched to a gene: 12. CDR1 is LNHDA, CDR2 SQIVND, per germline (reference sequence). The length of the CDR3 is 17 residues.

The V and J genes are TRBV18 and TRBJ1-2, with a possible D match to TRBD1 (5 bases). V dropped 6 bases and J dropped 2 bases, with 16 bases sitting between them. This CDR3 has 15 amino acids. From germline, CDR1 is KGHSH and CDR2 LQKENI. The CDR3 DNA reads TGTGCCAGCTCGGTCGAAGGGGAGGGGAACTATGGCTACACCTTC. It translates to CASSVEGEGNYGYTF.

CDR3 residues: CATSRGGRGGPSSSFQFF. DNA of the CDR3: TGTGCCACCAGCAGAGGGGGTAGGGGAGGGCCCTCATCAAGTTTTCAGTTCTTC. The gene calls are TRBV15 and TRBJ2-1; 7 bases line up with TRBD2. The CDR3 loop spans 18 amino acids. Germline V gene data show CDR1 as LNHNV and CDR2 as YYDKDF (reference sequence). After removal of 1 base from V and 13 bases from J, the junction contained 22 bases not matched to a gene.

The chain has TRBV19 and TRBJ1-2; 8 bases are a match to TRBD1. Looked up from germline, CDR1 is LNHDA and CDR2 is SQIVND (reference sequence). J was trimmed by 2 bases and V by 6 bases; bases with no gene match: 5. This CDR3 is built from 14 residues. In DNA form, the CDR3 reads TGTGCCAGTAGGGAACAGGGGGAGAACTATGGCTACACCTTC. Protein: CASREQGENYGYTF.

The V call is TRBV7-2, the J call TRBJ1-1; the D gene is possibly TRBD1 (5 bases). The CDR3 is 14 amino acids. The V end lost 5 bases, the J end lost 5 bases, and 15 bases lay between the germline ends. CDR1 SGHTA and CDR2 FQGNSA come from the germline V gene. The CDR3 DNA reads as TGTGCCAGCAGCGCCTCGGGGGGAGGGACTGAAGCTTTCTTT. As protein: CASSASGGGTEAFF.

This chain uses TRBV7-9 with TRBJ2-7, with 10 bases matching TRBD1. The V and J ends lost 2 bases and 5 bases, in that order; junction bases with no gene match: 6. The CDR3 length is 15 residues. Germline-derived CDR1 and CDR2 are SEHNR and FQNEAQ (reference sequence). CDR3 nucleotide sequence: TGTGCCAGCAGCTTAATGGGACAGGGGTTAGACGAGCAGTACTTC. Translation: CASSLMGQGLDEQYF.

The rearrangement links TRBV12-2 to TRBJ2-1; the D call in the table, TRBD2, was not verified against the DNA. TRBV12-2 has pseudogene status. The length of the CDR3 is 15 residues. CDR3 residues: CARKPGTPPINEQFF. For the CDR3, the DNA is TGTGCAAGAAAGCCCGGGACTCCGCCAATCAATGAGCAGTTCTTC.